Listed below are T cell receptor beta chains from one sample, sequenced in a study of blood T cell repertoires in COVID-19. Generated by immunoSEQ multiplex PCR, the TCRdb table keeps only in-frame clones and is missing some. The data contain 250,000 to 350,000 clones, approximately 84% of them singletons. Sequenced input: peripheral blood. The receptors originated from a human donor with COVID-19, enrolled during active disease. The donor label of this sample is uncertain. The CDR3 runs from the conserved cysteine through the conserved F or W. Fields, in order: J gene, D gene, clone size, V gene, CDR3 DNA, CDR3 protein. The D gene is left open where the match is weak. A row's size may be missing; if present it is once, few, many or a size class.

TRBJ1-1,-,-,TRBV27,TGTGCCAGCAGTGCCAGGGGCACTGAAGCTTTCTTT,CASSARGTEAFF
TRBJ1-2,-,-,TRBV5-6,TGTGCCAGCGCATACGGGGGTAGGGGCTACACCTTC,CASAYGGRGYTF
TRBJ1-1,TRBD1,-,TRBV28,TGTGCCAGCAGTAACTGGGGACAGCCGGCTATCACTGAAGCTTTCTTT,CASSNWGQPAITEAFF
TRBJ2-2,-,-,TRBV21-1,TGTGCCAGCAGCACCCAGGGGGCGTACACCGGGGAGCTGTTTTTT,CASSTQGAYTGELFF
TRBJ2-5,-,-,TRBV5-1,TGCGCCAGCAGTTCGGACATTGACGAGACCCAGTACTTC,CASSSDIDETQYF
TRBJ2-1,TRBD2,-,TRBV7-3,TGTGCCAGCAGCTTATCCCGGACTAGCGGTTACAATGAGCAGTTCTTC,CASSLSRTSGYNEQFF
TRBJ1-4,-,-,TRBV12-3/TRBV12-4,TGTGCCAGCTCTCCCCGGGGGTATGAAAAACTGTTTTTT,CASSPRGYEKLFF
TRBJ2-2,-,-,TRBV12-3/TRBV12-4,TGTGCCAGCAGCAGGACTACCGGGGAGCTGTTTTTT,CASSRTTGELFF
TRBJ1-1,TRBD1,-,TRBV6-4,TGTGCCAGCCGCCGGGACAGGGGATTCAGCACTGAAGCTTTCTTT,CASRRDRGFSTEAFF
TRBJ1-3,-,few,TRBV6-5,TGTGCCAGCACCCGCGGGGCGTCTCGAGAAAACACCATATATTTT,CASTRGASRENTIYF
TRBJ1-1,-,-,TRBV19,TGTGCCAGTAGCCGGACGGACATGAACACTGAAGCTTTCTTT,CASSRTDMNTEAFF
TRBJ2-3,TRBD2,-,TRBV10-3,TGTGCCATCGGGCCCACTAGCGGGAGGGCAGATACGCAGTATTTT,CAIGPTSGRADTQYF
TRBJ2-3,TRBD1,-,TRBV19,TGTGCCAGTTCCTTGGACGGGACAGGGGTTTCTTCGGGCACAGATACGCAGTATTTT,CASSLDGTGVSSGTDTQYF
TRBJ1-5,-,-,TRBV15,TGTGCCACCAAAGTTTCAGGGGCAGGTAGCAATCAGCCCCAGCATTTT,CATKVSGAGSNQPQHF
TRBJ1-6,TRBD1,once,TRBV3-1/TRBV3-2,TGTGCCAGCAGCCGGGACAGGGAATATTCACCCCTCCACTTT,CASSRDREYSPLHF
TRBJ1-4,-,-,TRBV2,TGTGCCAGCATCCCCGGGGAGGGTGAAAAACTGTTTTTT,CASIPGEGEKLFF
TRBJ1-2,TRBD1,-,TRBV15,TGTGCCACCAGCAGAGCGGCAGGGGGCTATGGCTACACCTTC,CATSRAAGGYGYTF
TRBJ2-7,TRBD2,-,TRBV7-2,TGTGCCAGCAGCTTAGAGCGGGATCTCTACGAGCAGTACTTC,CASSLERDLYEQYF
TRBJ1-3,-,few,TRBV7-9,TGTGCCAGCAGCCAAGACAGCTCTGGAAACACCATATATTTT,CASSQDSSGNTIYF
TRBJ2-1,-,-,TRBV5-6,TGTGCCAGCAGCTCTGCTCTCGGCTCCTACAATGAGCAGTTCTTC,CASSSALGSYNEQFF
TRBJ1-2,-,-,TRBV7-2,TGTGCCAGCAGCCTCCGAAGTGTCAGCGACTATGGCTACACCTTC,CASSLRSVSDYGYTF
TRBJ2-1,TRBD2,-,TRBV19,TGTGCCAGTAGCACCCCACTCGGAACTAGCGGCAATGAGCAGTTCTTC,CASSTPLGTSGNEQFF
TRBJ1-5,-,few,TRBV7-3,TGTGCCAGCAGCCCTTATATGGGTGATGGCCTAGGAAATCAGCCCCAGCATTTT,CASSPYMGDGLGNQPQHF
TRBJ2-2,TRBD2,-,TRBV2,TGTGCCAGCAGCCCTCTAGCGGGAGCCACCGGGGAGCTGTTTTTT,CASSPLAGATGELFF
TRBJ2-3,TRBD2,-,TRBV5-6,TGTGCCAGCAGCTTCCTAGCGGGAGCAGATACGCAGTATTTT,CASSFLAGADTQYF
TRBJ1-2,TRBD1,-,TRBV7-2,TGTGCCAGCGTACAGGGGCCCGGGGAATATGGCTACACCTTC,CASVQGPGEYGYTF
TRBJ1-5,-,-,TRBV10-2,TGCGCCAGCAGTCCCCCGGGGGGAGACCAGCCCCAGCATTTT,CASSPPGGDQPQHF
TRBJ2-7,-,once,TRBV18,TGTGCCAGCTCACCACTAGGGGGAACTCCCTACGAGCAGTACTTC,CASSPLGGTPYEQYF
TRBJ2-1,TRBD2,few,TRBV4-2,TGTGCCAGCAGCCAACAGCATCGGGGTAGCGGGAGGGGAAATGAGCAGTTCTTC,CASSQQHRGSGRGNEQFF
TRBJ2-2,TRBD2,-,TRBV5-1,TGCGCCAGCACAGGGACTAGCACGGGCACCGGGGAGCTGTTTTTT,CASTGTSTGTGELFF
TRBJ1-5,-,-,TRBV27,TGTGCCAGCAGTTTATCCGGGACTCATAGCAATCAGCCCCAGCATTTT,CASSLSGTHSNQPQHF
TRBJ1-5,-,-,TRBV19,TGTGCCAGTAGTATAACGGGGGAAAGGGGTCAGCCCCAGCATTTT,CASSITGERGQPQHF
TRBJ1-2,TRBD1,-,TRBV28,TGTGCCAGCACCCTGGACAGGAGCATATACACCTTC,CASTLDRSIYTF